This TCR beta chain stems from a study of T cell responses to AZD1222 COVID-19 vaccine (dated by TCRdb to about 2021). For context, the study as a whole: TCR sequencing was performed for more than 230 trial participants, of whom around 200 were given two doses of AZD1222 and approximately 26 were given two doses of MenACWY control vaccine. Enrollment into the trials was organized by age into subgroups of 18-55, 56-69 and 70-plus years, and those subgroups contained roughly 150, 30 and 60 TCR-sequenced participants, respectively. Findings and caveats that apply to the study as a whole: Most participants were white British and females outnumbered males, and the authors suggested that clonal diversity may have been underestimated. CD4 TCRs associated with the vaccine covered the entire spike protein, and the dominant responses were in regions 160-218 and 743-854. A significant rise in spike-specific TCR breadth and depth was observed after two AZD1222 doses relative to day 0 and relative to MenACWY recipients. In the small 56-69-year group, the increase in depth fell short of significance, most likely because of low power. Conclusions about previously exposed vaccinees are limited, since just a handful of AZD1222 recipients were seropositive for SARS-CoV-2 at baseline. Epitopes outside the regions mutated in the B.1.351 and B.1.1.7 variants were reportedly recognized by nearly half of the unique spike-specific TCRs. Because no day 14 peak-response samples were available, the repertoires could be characterized only after the peak T cell response.

This clone was detected only once. What this receptor recognizes is not known. The record has no base qualities; no much larger clone is one base away. The CDR3 spans 14 residues, from the cysteine through the phenylalanine. Here the CDR3 DNA is all that survives: 42 bases in frame from base 1. CDR1 and CDR2 are read off the germline V gene as SNHLY and FYNNEI. Germline trimming: 6 bases from V, 5 bases from J; junction bases outside gene matches: 9. This specimen's time point label, per the study, means: baseline before first vaccination. The sample's treatment or condition, from its label and the paper: meningococcal conjugate vaccine given as trial control. Vaccinee samples came from UK trials COV001 and COV002, including a single-blind randomized controlled phase 2/3 trial of AZD1222 (ChAdOx1 nCoV-19) in healthy adults. For TCRbeta chain sequencing, PBMC samples were collected from trial participants at day 0 and at day 28 after the second dose.

The CDR3 regions of human TCRbeta chains were analyzed by immunosequencing. The study's processing was this. TCRs in the repertoires were compared against a reference library of SARS-CoV-2-specific TCRs that had been generated with the MIRA antigen-specificity platform. Breadth was defined as the fraction of unique TCRs that were SARS-CoV-2-associated. Depth was defined as the fraction of total T cells that were SARS-CoV-2-associated. Using the MIRA data, each spike-specific TCR was assigned both to the spike region to which the TCR was reactive and to a CD4 or CD8 class. Log10-transformed breadth and depth values were compared by one-way ANOVA with Sidak's multiple comparisons tests. TCRdb holds this immuneACCESS table with in-frame rearrangements only. Some clones are missing; in checked studies, unresolved V genes explain under half, and the rest has no known cause. V and J calls and clone size are as listed in that table; D and trimming were resolved from the DNA. This sample has approximately 99,000 clones in its table, and about 92% of those were observed once. The top ten clonotypes cover approximately 3.1% of the sample.

The rearrangement joined TRBV2 to TRBJ1-1; TRBD1 fits 7 bases in the junction. The sequence derives from an adult in good health. The specimen comprised peripheral blood, sampled on day 0 of MenACWY control vaccination. The CDR3: CASRERQGLTEAFF. The DNA is as follows: TGTGCCAGCAGGGAGAGACAGGGTTTGACTGAAGCTTTCTTT.